Sequencing of this TCR beta chain was carried out in a study of cytomegalovirus exposure and HLA in healthy donors (dated 2017 in TCRdb). Background for the entire study: The 500 to 800 repertoires of the first cohort and the roughly 110 validation repertoires were produced on the same platform, according to a later analysis. The study aimed to test whether signatures of past pathogen exposure could be identified by cataloging public T cell receptors. Along with the approximately 700-subject first cohort, a separate validation cohort of over a hundred different subjects was used. The study combined high-throughput TCR immunosequencing, statistical association of individual TCRs with disease status, and machine learning to predict cytomegalovirus infection status.

The donors belonged to the validation cohort of around 130 subjects, which was separate from the approximately 700-subject first cohort. General findings and caveats noted by the study authors: In the study, about 150 TCR beta chains were listed as associated with cytomegalovirus. A later analysis had no HLA typing for the validation cohort, so co-occurrence there was scored across all 130 or so repertoires. Most TCR sequences were observed very rarely across donors, whereas some public TCRs were present in many individuals. Three of the identified cytomegalovirus-associated TCR beta chains were confirmed in vitro to be specific for cytomegalovirus antigens. According to the authors, the approach could potentially be generalized to other disease states and immunological phenotypes. The classifier was reported to diagnose cytomegalovirus status with high specificity and sensitivity in both the original and validation cohorts. A later analysis found that TCRs clustered in the first cohort also tended to co-occur in the 120 validation repertoires, with 94% of cluster scores above 0.

Preparation of the library involved the immunoSEQ multiplex PCR assay. The authors processed their data as follows. A statistical classification framework was built for diagnosing cytomegalovirus status from the catalog of TCR beta chain sequences. The clones in this table, taken by TCRdb from immuneACCESS, are in-frame only. Not every clone is retained; where verified, under half of the shortfall comes from an unresolved V gene, and the cause of the rest is unknown. The DNA was the basis for D and trimming; V, J and clone size are from that table. This sample lists 150,000 to 200,000 clones; under 95% were detected once. Around 2.7% of the sample lies in the top ten. Of note for this clone: There is no known antigen for this receptor. Per-base qualities were not stored, and no clone one base away is much larger.

This clonotype originated in a woman younger than 30 in good health and CMV-seropositive. Source material: PBMCs.

The sequenced DNA is TGTGCCATTCGTTTGGGGGGTTCTGGGGCCAACGTCCTGACTTTC. The resulting protein is CAIRLGGSGANVLTF. This chain joins TRBV6-1 to TRBJ2-6; possibly the D gene is TRBD2, per 6 matching bases. The germline V gene yields MNHNS for CDR1 and SASEGT for CDR2. The CDR3, cysteine through phenylalanine, is 15 amino acids long. Of the read, only the CDR3 DNA is kept; its 45 bases are in frame from base 1. The trim is 10 bases for V and 1 base for J, with a gap of 14 bases between the germline ends.